This T cell receptor beta chain emerged from a study of early T cells in non-severe SARS-CoV-2 infection. TCRdb re-called the 5' RACE reads with MiXCR, one entry per CDR3 protein. This table holds about 100,000 distinct CDR3 sequences, approximately 13% found once. Germline V gene lookup returns CDR1 LNHDA and CDR2 SQIVND (reference sequence). CDR3 length equals 15 residues. V was shortened by 0 bases and J by 9 bases, with 14 bases between the two germline ends. This clonotype was seen only a few times. The chain recombines TRBV19 with TRBJ1-4, with a tentative D call TRBD1 (6 bases). The specimen sequenced was whole blood. The receptor was isolated from an adult who was a healthcare worker with PCR-confirmed SARS-CoV-2 infection or an uninfected control (not recorded which). The CDR3 sequence: CASSIEAGTFKKLFF. The CDR3 coding sequence is TGTGCCAGTAGTATAGAAGCCGGGACATTTAAAAAACTGTTTTTT.